These T cell receptor beta chains were read from a single sample in a study of patients and donors after allogeneic stem cell transplantation. TCRdb re-derived calls from the RT-PCR reads in MiXCR, one entry per CDR3 protein. The repertoire holds approximately 430,000 distinct CDR3 sequences, with roughly 17% as singletons. The material sequenced was blood, either unsorted or a sorted T cell fraction (not recorded which). All receptors come from a human donor who was either an allogeneic HSCT recipient or a stem cell or donor lymphocyte infusion donor (not recorded which). It is not recorded whose cells these are; they may come from a transplant donor. The CDR3 runs from the conserved cysteine through the conserved F or W. The order of the fields is J gene, V gene, D gene, clone size, CDR3 protein, CDR3 DNA. A D gene is named only where the DNA matches it firmly. A clone size is listed for some rows: how often the clone was seen (once, few, many), or a class if it is expanded.

TRBJ2-2	TRBV9	TRBD1	.	CASRAGGSNTGELFF	TGTGCCAGCAGAGCAGGGGGCTCAAACACCGGGGAGCTGTTTTTT
TRBJ2-3	TRBV2	.	.	CASKAGFTDTQYF	TGTGCCAGCAAGGCCGGATTCACAGATACGCAGTATTTT
TRBJ1-1	TRBV7-9	.	few	CASSQGRPEAFF	TGTGCCAGCTCCCAGGGGAGGCCTGAAGCTTTCTTT
TRBJ2-3	TRBV5-1	TRBD2	.	CASSRTSGIDTDTQYF	TGCGCCAGCAGTCGGACTAGCGGGATCGACACAGATACGCAGTATTTT
TRBJ2-3	TRBV7-9	TRBD1	few	CASSLATGRDTQYF	TGTGCCAGCAGCTTAGCGACAGGGAGAGATACGCAGTATTTT
TRBJ1-1	TRBV25-1	.	many	CASSELRNTEAFF	TGTGCCAGCAGTGAACTGAGAAACACTGAAGCTTTCTTT
TRBJ2-1	TRBV7-9	.	few	CASSLSAGPNPYNEQFF	TGTGCCAGCAGCTTATCGGCAGGTCCCAATCCCTACAATGAGCAGTTCTTC
TRBJ1-5	TRBV24-1	TRBD1	.	CATSETGTGGNQPQHF	TGTGCCACCAGTGAAACCGGGACAGGGGGCAATCAGCCCCAGCATTTT
TRBJ2-7	TRBV6-2/TRBV6-3	TRBD1	few	CASRNRGEQYF	TGTGCCAGCAGAAACAGGGGCGAGCAGTACTTC
TRBJ1-1	TRBV7-2	.	.	CASSPEREAEAFF	TGTGCCAGCAGCCCAGAGCGGGAGGCTGAAGCTTTCTTT
TRBJ2-3	TRBV25-1	.	.	CASSGLDTQYF	TGTGCCAGCAGCGGGTTAGATACGCAGTATTTT
TRBJ2-6	TRBV4-1	.	.	CASSQDPSSRSGANVLTF	TGCGCCAGCAGCCAAGATCCGTCGAGCAGATCTGGGGCCAACGTCCTGACTTTC
TRBJ2-2	TRBV7-3	.	many	CASSPGGGTGELFF	TGTGCCAGCAGCCCAGGTGGTGGCACCGGGGAGCTGTTTTTT
TRBJ2-1	TRBV7-2	.	.	CASSFRQRDEQFF	TGTGCCAGCAGCTTCCGCCAACGCGATGAGCAGTTCTTC
TRBJ1-2	TRBV4-3	.	few	CASSQVYTNYGYTF	TGCGCCAGCAGCCAAGTCTACACAAACTATGGCTACACCTTC
TRBJ2-3	TRBV29-1	.	many	CSAGRRTDTQYF	TGCAGCGCCGGGCGGCGCACAGATACGCAGTATTTT
TRBJ2-3	TRBV20-1	TRBD2	.	CSASRLAGGPTQYF	TGCAGTGCTTCCAGACTAGCGGGAGGGCCCACGCAGTATTTT
TRBJ2-3	TRBV20-1	TRBD2	once	CSASGIAGGVGDTQYF	TGCAGTGCTAGCGGTATAGCGGGAGGGGTCGGAGATACGCAGTATTTT
TRBJ2-7	TRBV20-1	.	few	CSASKRGTEQYF	TGCAGTGCTAGTAAAAGAGGAACCGAGCAGTACTTC
TRBJ1-5	TRBV6-1	.	many	CASMRTPNQPQHF	TGTGCCAGCATGAGGACCCCCAATCAGCCCCAGCATTTT
TRBJ1-5	TRBV4-3	.	few	CASSPVAGGPLNQPQHF	TGCGCCAGCAGCCCCGTAGCGGGGGGTCCTTTGAATCAGCCCCAGCATTTT
TRBJ2-7	TRBV20-1	.	few	CSASDIGRGPPGEQYF	TGCAGTGCTAGTGATATAGGGAGAGGTCCTCCGGGCGAGCAGTACTTC
TRBJ1-2	TRBV4-2	.	many	CASSPGDNYGYTF	TGTGCCAGCAGCCCCGGAGACAACTATGGCTACACCTTC
TRBJ2-3	TRBV6-1	.	.	CASSEVWARDTQYF	TGTGCCAGCAGTGAAGTGTGGGCTAGGGATACGCAGTATTTT
TRBJ2-4	TRBV14	.	.	CASSQKGLANIQYF	TGTGCCAGCAGCCAAAAGGGGTTGGCCAACATTCAGTACTTC
TRBJ1-5	TRBV20-1	.	.	CSARDEAGQYQPQHF	TGCAGTGCTAGAGATGAGGCAGGTCAGTACCAGCCCCAGCATTTT
TRBJ2-7	TRBV24-1	.	.	CATSDAQSTTSYEQYF	TGTGCCACCAGTGATGCACAGTCCACTACTTCCTACGAGCAGTACTTC
TRBJ2-1	TRBV3-1	TRBD2	few	CASSQDGLAGGTNEQFF	TGTGCCAGCAGCCAAGATGGACTAGCGGGAGGGACCAATGAGCAGTTCTTC
TRBJ1-5	TRBV9	.	.	CASSVAATNQPQHF	TGTGCCAGCAGCGTAGCGGCCACTAATCAGCCCCAGCATTTT
TRBJ2-1	TRBV11-2	.	.	CASSSSGANEQFF	TGTGCCAGCAGCTCCTCCGGGGCTAATGAGCAGTTCTTC
TRBJ2-1	TRBV27	TRBD2	.	CASIDSGGLSNEQFF	TGTGCCAGCATTGATAGCGGGGGTCTTTCCAATGAGCAGTTCTTC
TRBJ2-5	TRBV11-2	.	few	CASSRTHQGRNQETQYF	TGTGCCAGCTCAAGAACGCATCAGGGGCGAAACCAAGAGACCCAGTACTTC
TRBJ1-6	TRBV9	.	.	CASSARVGGSPLHF	TGTGCCAGCAGCGCCAGGGTAGGGGGTTCACCCCTCCACTTT
TRBJ2-1	TRBV28	TRBD2	few	CASTSGRARSYNEQFF	TGTGCCAGCACCAGCGGGAGGGCCCGCTCCTACAATGAGCAGTTCTTC
TRBJ1-5	TRBV19	.	few	CASNAQRQPQHF	TGTGCCAGTAATGCGCAACGCCAGCCCCAGCATTTT
TRBJ2-7	TRBV4-1	.	few	CASSHPSAHYEQYF	TGCGCCAGCAGCCACCCTTCTGCGCACTACGAGCAGTACTTC
TRBJ2-1	TRBV6-2/TRBV6-3	TRBD2	.	CASNRAGTTRSSYNEQFF	TGTGCCAGCAATAGGGCCGGGACTACTAGAAGCTCCTACAATGAGCAGTTCTTC
TRBJ1-6	TRBV15	.	many	CATSRDRAVGTNNSPLHF	TGTGCCACCAGCAGAGATCGGGCGGTGGGCACCAATAATTCACCCCTCCACTTT
TRBJ1-1	TRBV5-4	.	few	CASSLGPGDTEAFF	TGTGCCAGCAGCTTGGGTCCCGGGGACACTGAAGCTTTCTTT
TRBJ1-1	TRBV5-1	.	many	CASSAEGRDGAEAFF	TGCGCCAGCAGCGCCGAGGGCAGGGATGGGGCTGAAGCTTTCTTT
TRBJ2-5	TRBV12-3/TRBV12-4	.	few	CASSHSGSIQETQYF	TGTGCCAGCAGTCATAGCGGATCTATCCAAGAGACCCAGTACTTC
TRBJ2-1	TRBV19	TRBD2	few	CASNRAGRSYNEQFF	TGTGCCAGTAACCGAGCGGGACGCTCCTACAATGAGCAGTTCTTC
TRBJ2-1	TRBV5-1	.	many	CASSWDGNEQFF	TGCGCCAGCAGCTGGGACGGCAATGAGCAGTTCTTC
TRBJ1-1	TRBV24-1	TRBD1	few	CATSDATGGDTEAFF	TGTGCCACCAGTGACGCGACAGGGGGGGACACTGAAGCTTTCTTT
TRBJ1-2	TRBV14	.	.	CASSQFQGVYGYTF	TGTGCCAGCAGCCAATTCCAGGGCGTCTATGGCTACACCTTC
TRBJ1-1	TRBV29-1	.	.	CSVWRKSNTEAFF	TGCAGCGTATGGAGGAAGTCGAACACTGAAGCTTTCTTT
TRBJ1-4	TRBV4-1	.	.	CASSQPGVGRLRMELFF	TGCGCCAGCAGCCAACCCGGTGTAGGGAGGCTTAGGATGGAACTGTTTTTT
TRBJ1-1	TRBV5-6	.	.	CASSLGMAGNTEAFF	TGTGCCAGCAGCTTGGGGATGGCGGGGAACACTGAAGCTTTCTTT